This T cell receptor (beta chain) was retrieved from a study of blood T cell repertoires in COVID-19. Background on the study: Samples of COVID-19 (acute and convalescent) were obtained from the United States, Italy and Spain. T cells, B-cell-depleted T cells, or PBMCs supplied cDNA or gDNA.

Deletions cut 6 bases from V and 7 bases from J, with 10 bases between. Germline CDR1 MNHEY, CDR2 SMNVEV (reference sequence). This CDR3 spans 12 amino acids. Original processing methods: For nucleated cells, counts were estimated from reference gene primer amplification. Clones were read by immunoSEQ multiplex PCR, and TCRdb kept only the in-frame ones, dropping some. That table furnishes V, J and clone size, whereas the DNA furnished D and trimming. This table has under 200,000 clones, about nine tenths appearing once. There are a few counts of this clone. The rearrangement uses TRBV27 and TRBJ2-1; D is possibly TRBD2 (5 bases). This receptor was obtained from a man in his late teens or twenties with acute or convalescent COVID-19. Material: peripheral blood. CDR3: CASRKEVNEQFF. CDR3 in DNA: TGTGCCAGCAGGAAGGAGGTGAATGAGCAGTTCTTC.